Listed here are 14 T cell receptor beta chains from one sample, sequenced in a study of blood T cell repertoires in COVID-19. Measured with immunoSEQ multiplex PCR; TCRdb has only the in-frame clones, and not every one. The table records 140,000 to 150,000 clones, around four fifths of them present only once. The sequencing input was peripheral blood. These receptors were collected from a woman in her thirties or forties with active or convalescent COVID-19.

This clone showed up just a few times. The J gene is TRBJ1-1, the V gene TRBV3-1 (or the pseudogene TRBV3-2); TRBD1 aligns across 7 bases. The CDR3 has 16 amino acids. Germline V gives CDR1 LGHDT, CDR2 YNNKEL (reference sequence). V was clipped by 3 bases and J by 0 bases; unmatched bases: 7. This CDR3 is CASSHMTGRLNTEAFF. CDR3 DNA sequence: TGTGCCAGCAGCCATATGACAGGGAGGTTGAACACTGAAGCTTTCTTT.

The gene calls are TRBV10-1 and TRBJ2-7; TRBD2 is a possible D gene (5 bases). Germline V gene sequence: CDR1 WNHNN, CDR2 SYGVQD (reference sequence). Trimming took off 4 bases at V and 5 bases at J, with 6 bases between the two ends. This CDR3 is built from 11 residues. In nucleotides, the CDR3 is TGCGCCAGCAGTGCCGGGAACGAGCAGTACTTC. Amino acids: CASSAGNEQYF.

This clone was seen a handful of times. J is TRBJ1-2 and V is TRBV29-1; tentatively, D is TRBD1 (5 bases). Trimming stripped 4 bases from V and 8 bases from J, with 14 bases between. This CDR3 contains 12 residues. Germline V CDR1 and CDR2: SQVTM, ANQGSEA. The CDR3 reads CSVGWGEGGYTF. The CDR3 DNA reads as TGCAGCGTTGGTTGGGGGGAGGGAGGCTACACCTTC.

This chain connects TRBV14 to TRBJ2-7, with 9 bases identical to TRBD2. CDR3 length equals 16 residues. Germline-derived CDR1 and CDR2 are SGHDN and FVKESK. The ends lost 2 bases at V and 2 bases at J; junction bases unmatched: 7. In DNA, the CDR3 is TGTGCCAGCAGCCAACTAAGCGGGGGGATTCCCTACGAGCAGTACTTC. Its translation: CASSQLSGGIPYEQYF.

The V and J genes are TRBV19 and TRBJ1-4; D gene ambiguous. This CDR3 region has 15 residues. Germline CDR1 is LNHDA and CDR2 is SQIVND (reference sequence). V lost 5 bases and J 10 bases, leaving 20 bases between the germline ends. CDR3 bases: TGTGCCAGTAGTCCCCCCGGGGTGCAGGTGGCAAAACTGTTTTTT. Encoded protein: CASSPPGVQVAKLFF.

J is TRBJ1-1 and V is TRBV5-1, with TRBD1 matching 9 bases. The V gene's germline CDR1 is SGHRS and CDR2 YFSETQ. CDR3 size: 15 residues. V was clipped by 1 base and J by 2 bases; unmatched bases: 3. The CDR3: CASSLLGQGNTEAFF. CDR3 DNA sequence: TGCGCCAGCAGCTTGTTGGGACAGGGTAACACTGAAGCTTTCTTT.

This chain links TRBV30 with TRBJ1-5, with D unresolved. The CDR3 spans 11 residues. CDR1 is GTSNPN and CDR2 is SVGIG in the germline V gene (reference sequence). V lost 5 bases, J lost 6 bases, and 8 bases lay in between. CDR3 protein: CAWGPGQPQHF. The CDR3 DNA follows: TGTGCCTGGGGCCCGGGTCAGCCCCAGCATTTT.

This chain links TRBV7-9 with TRBJ1-1, with D possibly TRBD1 on 5 matching bases. Trimming pared 3 bases from V and 2 bases from J, leaving 16 bases between. The CDR3 totals 16 residues. Germline loops: CDR1 SEHNR, CDR2 FQNEAQ (reference sequence). The CDR3 DNA sequence: TGTGCCAGCAGCTTTCGGGAGGGGTTCCCAAACACTGAAGCTTTCTTT. Its translation: CASSFREGFPNTEAFF.

This clone showed up just a few times. DNA of the CDR3: TGCGCCAGCAGCATATCGGACAGGGGGTTTAATTCACCCCTCCACTTT. It encodes CASSISDRGFNSPLHF. The V and J genes are TRBV5-1 and TRBJ1-6; 10 positions match TRBD1. V lost 4 bases, J lost 6 bases, and 7 bases stayed unmatched. The CDR3 contains 16 residues. CDR1 is SGHRS, CDR2 YFSETQ, per germline.

Of note for this clone: Other nucleotide sequences in the sample specify the same CDR3. This sequence joins TRBV11-2 and TRBJ1-2; 8 nucleotides align to TRBD1. Per germline, CDR1 SGHAT and CDR2 FQNNGV. With 3 bases clipped from V and 5 bases from J, the junction kept 5 bases outside the gene matches. The CDR3 contains 14 residues. The CDR3 loop is CASSFGTGGYGYTF. The CDR3, as DNA: TGTGCCAGCAGCTTTGGCACAGGGGGTTATGGCTACACCTTC.

This chain uses TRBV5-6 with TRBJ2-3; 9 bases are a match to TRBD1. V lost 4 bases to trimming and J lost 6 bases; unmatched junction nucleotides: 6. The CDR3 is 14 amino acids. Germline values: CDR1 SGHDT, CDR2 YYEEEE. CDR3 protein: CASSRTGARDTQYF. The DNA for the CDR3 is TGTGCCAGCAGCCGGACAGGGGCTAGGGATACGCAGTATTTT.

J is TRBJ2-2 and V is TRBV27, with 8 positions matching TRBD1. This CDR3 comprises 15 residues. Trimming took 5 bases from V and 1 from J; bases not matched to a gene: 3. CDR1 and CDR2 (germline): MNHEY, SMNVEV (reference sequence). The CDR3 region has the DNA TGTGCCAGCAGTCGGGACAGGATGAACACCGGGGAGCTGTTTTTT. Its translation: CASSRDRMNTGELFF.

The chain uses TRBV10-2 and TRBJ1-5; 7 bases agree with TRBD1. The V and J ends lost 3 bases and 5 bases, in that order; junction bases with no gene match: 7. Per germline, CDR1 WSHSY and CDR2 SAAADI. This CDR3 has 15 amino acids. The CDR3 here is CASSDTGVGYQPQHF. The CDR3 bases are TGCGCCAGCAGTGACACAGGGGTAGGTTATCAGCCCCAGCATTTT.

This sequence joins TRBV6-2 or TRBV6-3 and TRBJ2-7; 10 bases map to TRBD1. The ends lost 0 bases at V and 4 bases at J; junction bases unmatched: 6. The CDR3 has 16 amino acids. CDR1 MNHEY and CDR2 SVGEGT come from the germline V gene. The CDR3 region is CASSYSTGQGLYEQYF. Here the CDR3 DNA reads TGTGCCAGCAGTTACTCGACGGGACAGGGGCTATACGAGCAGTACTTC.